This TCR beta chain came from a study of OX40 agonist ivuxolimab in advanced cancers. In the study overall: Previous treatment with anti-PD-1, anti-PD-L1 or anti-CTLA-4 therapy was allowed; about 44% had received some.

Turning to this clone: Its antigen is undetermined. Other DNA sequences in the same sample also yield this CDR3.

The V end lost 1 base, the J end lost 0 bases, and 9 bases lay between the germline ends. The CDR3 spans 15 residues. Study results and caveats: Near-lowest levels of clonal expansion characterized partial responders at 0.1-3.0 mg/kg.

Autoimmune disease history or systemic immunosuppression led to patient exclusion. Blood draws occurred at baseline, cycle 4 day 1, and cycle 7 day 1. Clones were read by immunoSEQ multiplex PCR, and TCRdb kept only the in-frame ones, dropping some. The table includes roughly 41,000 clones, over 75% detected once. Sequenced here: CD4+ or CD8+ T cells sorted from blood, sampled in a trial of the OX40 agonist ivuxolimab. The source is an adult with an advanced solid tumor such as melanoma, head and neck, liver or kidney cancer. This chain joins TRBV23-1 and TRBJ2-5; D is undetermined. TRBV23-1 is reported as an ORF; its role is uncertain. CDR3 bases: TGCGCCAGCAGTCAATGCGTCCGGTACCAAGAGACCCAGTACTTC. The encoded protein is CASSQCVRYQETQYF.